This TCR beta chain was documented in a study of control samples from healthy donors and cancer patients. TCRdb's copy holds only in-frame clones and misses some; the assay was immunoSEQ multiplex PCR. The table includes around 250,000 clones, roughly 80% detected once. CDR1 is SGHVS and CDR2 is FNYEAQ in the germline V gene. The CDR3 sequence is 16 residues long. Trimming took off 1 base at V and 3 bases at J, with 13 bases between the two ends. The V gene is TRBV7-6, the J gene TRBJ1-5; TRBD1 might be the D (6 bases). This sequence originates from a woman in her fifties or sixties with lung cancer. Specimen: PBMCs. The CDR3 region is CASSLGPGQNNQPQHF. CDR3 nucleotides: TGTGCCAGCAGCTTAGGGCCGGGACAAAACAATCAGCCCCAGCATTTT.